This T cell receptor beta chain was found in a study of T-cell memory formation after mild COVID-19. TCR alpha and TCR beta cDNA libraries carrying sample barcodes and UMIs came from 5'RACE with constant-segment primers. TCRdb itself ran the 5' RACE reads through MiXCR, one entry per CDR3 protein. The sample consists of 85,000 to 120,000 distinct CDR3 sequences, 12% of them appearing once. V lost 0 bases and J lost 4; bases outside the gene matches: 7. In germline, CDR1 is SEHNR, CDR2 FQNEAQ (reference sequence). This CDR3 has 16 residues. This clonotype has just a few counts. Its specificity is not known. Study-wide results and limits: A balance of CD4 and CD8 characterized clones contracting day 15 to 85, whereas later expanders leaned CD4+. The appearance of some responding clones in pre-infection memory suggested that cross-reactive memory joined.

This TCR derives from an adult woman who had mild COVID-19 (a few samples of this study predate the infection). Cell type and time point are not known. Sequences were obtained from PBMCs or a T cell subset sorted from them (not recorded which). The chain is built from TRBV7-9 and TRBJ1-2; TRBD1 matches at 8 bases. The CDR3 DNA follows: TGTGCCAGCAGCTTAGCTGACAGGGGTGAAGGCTATGGCTACACCTTC. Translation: CASSLADRGEGYGYTF.